This is a list of T cell receptor beta chains from one sample in a study of cytotoxic CD8 clonotypes in ibrutinib-treated CLL. Only in-frame clones appear in the TCRdb table, and some are missing; sequencing was by immunoSEQ multiplex PCR. The sample includes roughly 40,000 clones, roughly two thirds of them seen just once. The source was PBMCs, collected after 12 months of ibrutinib treatment. These receptors came from a human donor with chronic lymphocytic leukemia. The CDR3 runs from the conserved cysteine through the conserved F or W. The order of the fields is D gene, V gene, J gene, clone size, CDR3 DNA, CDR3 protein. D genes are given only for firm matches. The size of a clone is reported for some rows only, either as once, few or many, or as a class for expanded clones.

d_gene: .
v_gene: TRBV5-5
j_gene: TRBJ1-1
abundance: few
CDR3nt: TGTGCCAGCAGCATGGGGGGGACCCCAGGGACTGAAGCTTTCTTT
CDR3aa: CASSMGGTPGTEAFF

d_gene: .
v_gene: TRBV9
j_gene: TRBJ1-3
abundance: .
CDR3nt: TGTGCCAGCTCCCGGGCCGCGCAGGGGCAAAGTGGAAACACCATATATTTT
CDR3aa: CASSRAAQGQSGNTIYF

d_gene: .
v_gene: TRBV7-8
j_gene: TRBJ1-2
abundance: .
CDR3nt: TGTGCCAGCGGATTTGGGCAGGCTAGAGGCTACACCTTC
CDR3aa: CASGFGQARGYTF

d_gene: TRBD1
v_gene: TRBV5-1
j_gene: TRBJ2-7
abundance: .
CDR3nt: TGCGCCAGCAGCTTGGGTAGGACAGGGACCTACGAGCAGTACTTC
CDR3aa: CASSLGRTGTYEQYF

d_gene: .
v_gene: TRBV6-4
j_gene: TRBJ2-5
abundance: once
CDR3nt: TGTGCCAGCAGTGATTCGAGACAGGAGAGAACCCAAGAGACCCAGTACTTC
CDR3aa: CASSDSRQERTQETQYF

d_gene: .
v_gene: TRBV28
j_gene: TRBJ2-7
abundance: .
CDR3nt: TGTGCCAGCCACGCCCCCACCTACGAGCAGTACTTC
CDR3aa: CASHAPTYEQYF

d_gene: .
v_gene: TRBV6-1
j_gene: TRBJ1-1
abundance: .
CDR3nt: TGTGCCAGCAGTGATACACCGGGACAAGGGGGGCCTGAAGCTTTCTTT
CDR3aa: CASSDTPGQGGPEAFF

d_gene: .
v_gene: TRBV10-2
j_gene: TRBJ1-1
abundance: .
CDR3nt: TGCGCCAGCAGTGAGTCAGGATACACTGAAGCTTTCTTT
CDR3aa: CASSESGYTEAFF

d_gene: TRBD2
v_gene: TRBV2
j_gene: TRBJ2-7
abundance: .
CDR3nt: TGTGCCAGCAGTGGGGCGGCGGGAGGGCCGTCCGAGCAGTACTTC
CDR3aa: CASSGAAGGPSEQYF

d_gene: TRBD2
v_gene: TRBV28
j_gene: TRBJ2-1
abundance: once
CDR3nt: TGTGCCAGCAGTACGACTAGCGCCTTTGAGCAGTTCTTC
CDR3aa: CASSTTSAFEQFF

d_gene: .
v_gene: TRBV7-9
j_gene: TRBJ1-1
abundance: .
CDR3nt: TGTGCCAGCAGCTCCCTACAGCGGAACACTGAAGCTTTCTTT
CDR3aa: CASSSLQRNTEAFF

d_gene: TRBD2
v_gene: TRBV23-1
j_gene: TRBJ2-3
abundance: .
CDR3nt: TGCGCCAGCAGTCTTGGACTAGCGGCAAGCACAGATACGCAGTATTTT
CDR3aa: CASSLGLAASTDTQYF

d_gene: .
v_gene: TRBV5-1
j_gene: TRBJ1-5
abundance: few
CDR3nt: TGCGCCAGCAGCTTGGTTTCAGGTGGCAATCAGCCCCAGCATTTT
CDR3aa: CASSLVSGGNQPQHF

d_gene: TRBD1
v_gene: TRBV6-4
j_gene: TRBJ2-3
abundance: .
CDR3nt: TGTGCCAGCAGTGACTCAAGGACAGGGGTCACAGATACGCAGTATTTT
CDR3aa: CASSDSRTGVTDTQYF

d_gene: TRBD2
v_gene: TRBV5-4
j_gene: TRBJ2-2
abundance: few
CDR3nt: TGTGCCAGCAGCTTGGTCGGGAGGGCGAACACCGGGGAGCTGTTTTTT
CDR3aa: CASSLVGRANTGELFF

d_gene: .
v_gene: TRBV11-1
j_gene: TRBJ2-1
abundance: .
CDR3nt: TGTGCCAGCAGCTCCACGGGGCGAACCTACAATGAGCAGTTCTTC
CDR3aa: CASSSTGRTYNEQFF

d_gene: TRBD1
v_gene: TRBV4-2
j_gene: TRBJ1-1
abundance: .
CDR3nt: TGTGCCAGCAGCCTCACAGGGGGCCAGGCTGAAGCTTTCTTT
CDR3aa: CASSLTGGQAEAFF

d_gene: .
v_gene: TRBV6-5
j_gene: TRBJ1-1
abundance: .
CDR3nt: TGTGCCAGCAGTAACCAAAGGAAAGCTTTCTTT
CDR3aa: CASSNQRKAFF

d_gene: .
v_gene: TRBV7-2
j_gene: TRBJ1-1
abundance: .
CDR3nt: TGTGCCAGCAGCCCAAGTAGGGCAGGGAGGACTGAAGCTTTCTTT
CDR3aa: CASSPSRAGRTEAFF

d_gene: .
v_gene: TRBV6-1
j_gene: TRBJ1-1
abundance: once
CDR3nt: TGTGCCAGCAGTGAAGGTGGGGCACTGAACACTGAAGCTTTCTTT
CDR3aa: CASSEGGALNTEAFF

d_gene: TRBD1
v_gene: TRBV18
j_gene: TRBJ2-3
abundance: .
CDR3nt: TGTGCCAGCTCAACGACAGGGCCTAGCACAGATACGCAGTATTTT
CDR3aa: CASSTTGPSTDTQYF

d_gene: .
v_gene: TRBV28
j_gene: TRBJ1-1
abundance: few
CDR3nt: TGTGCCAGCGCGCCCGGGGCAGTGAACACTGAAGCTTTCTTT
CDR3aa: CASAPGAVNTEAFF

d_gene: .
v_gene: TRBV2
j_gene: TRBJ2-1
abundance: few
CDR3nt: TGTGCCAGCAGTTCAGGGTTGTCCATCAATGAGCAGTTCTTC
CDR3aa: CASSSGLSINEQFF

d_gene: .
v_gene: TRBV9
j_gene: TRBJ2-7
abundance: .
CDR3nt: TGTGCCAGCAGCGTAGCACTTATCTCCTACGAGCAGTACTTC
CDR3aa: CASSVALISYEQYF

d_gene: .
v_gene: TRBV6-6
j_gene: TRBJ2-1
abundance: .
CDR3nt: TGTGCCAGCAGTTACGACCTCTCGTGGAATGAGCAGTTCTTC
CDR3aa: CASSYDLSWNEQFF

d_gene: TRBD2
v_gene: TRBV19
j_gene: TRBJ2-1
abundance: .
CDR3nt: TGTGCCAGTAGTGCACGCCCCAGGGCTAGCGGAAATTGGGAGCAGTTCTTC
CDR3aa: CASSARPRASGNWEQFF

d_gene: .
v_gene: TRBV27
j_gene: TRBJ2-6
abundance: .
CDR3nt: TGTGCCAGCAGGGTGGACTCTGGGGCCAACGTCCTGACTTTC
CDR3aa: CASRVDSGANVLTF

d_gene: TRBD2
v_gene: TRBV5-5
j_gene: TRBJ2-7
abundance: once
CDR3nt: TGTGCCAGCAGCCCCGGGAGGGCCGGTTACGAGCAGTACTTC
CDR3aa: CASSPGRAGYEQYF

d_gene: .
v_gene: TRBV5-1
j_gene: TRBJ2-7
abundance: .
CDR3nt: TGCGCCAGCAGCTTGGCAGACTACGAGCAGTACTTC
CDR3aa: CASSLADYEQYF

d_gene: .
v_gene: TRBV11-1
j_gene: TRBJ2-7
abundance: .
CDR3nt: TGTGCCAGCAGCTTAGGGAGGGGGCTGTCCTACGAGCAGTACTTC
CDR3aa: CASSLGRGLSYEQYF